A single sample is the source of the 27 T cell receptor beta chains below, sequenced in a study of blood T cell repertoires in COVID-19 (dated by TCRdb to between 2020 and 2021). The method behind the library was the immunoSEQ multiplex PCR assay. TCRdb's version of the immuneACCESS table is confined to in-frame rearrangements and falls short of the full clone set. An unresolved V gene accounts for under half of the shortfall where checked; the remainder is of unknown origin. This sample gives 140,000 to 150,000 clones in total; approximately 88% of them show up just once. Together, the top ten hold 1.7% of the sample. The specimen was peripheral blood. The receptor set was obtained from a woman aged 50 to 65 with acute or convalescent COVID-19.

The chain is built from TRBV6-5 and TRBJ2-5; D perhaps matches TRBD1 (6 bases). This CDR3 comprises 13 residues. Between the trimmed V and J ends, which lost 7 bases and 5 bases, there was a span of 14 bases. Germline V CDR1 and CDR2: MNHEY, SVGAGI. CDR3 residues: CASTETGIETQYF. DNA of the CDR3: TGTGCCAGCACAGAGACAGGAATTGAGACCCAGTACTTC.

The rearrangement links TRBV2 to TRBJ2-1, with D possibly matching TRBD2 (7 bases). V lost 4 bases, J lost 6 bases, and 13 bases lay in between. The CDR3 has 14 amino acids. Germline CDR1 reads SNHLY; CDR2 reads FYNNEI. CDR3 DNA sequence: TGTGCCAGCAGTGTTGCGGGGGCCGGCAATGAGCAGTTCTTC. This codes for CASSVAGAGNEQFF.

V is TRBV9 and J is TRBJ2-7; 8 nucleotides match TRBD1. The ends lost 8 bases at V and 4 bases at J; junction bases unmatched: 8. CDR1 SGDLS and CDR2 YYNGEE come from the germline V gene. This CDR3 is 13 amino acids long. This CDR3 reads CASDRGNGYEQYF. The DNA for the CDR3 is TGTGCCAGTGACAGGGGAAATGGGTACGAGCAGTACTTC.

This chain joins TRBV19 and TRBJ2-6, with D perhaps TRBD1 (5 bases). Germline V CDR1 and CDR2: LNHDA, SQIVND (reference sequence). Trimming removed 4 bases from V and 0 bases from J, with 13 bases in between. The CDR3 covers 17 residues. Here the CDR3 reads CASSNQRGRSGANVLTF. The CDR3 nucleotides are TGTGCCAGTAGTAACCAAAGGGGTCGCTCTGGGGCCAACGTCCTGACTTTC.

This clone is a singleton in its sample. This chain joins TRBV9 and TRBJ2-5, with D maybe TRBD2 (6 bases). From germline, CDR1 is SGDLS and CDR2 YYNGEE. The CDR3 covers 15 residues. With 0 bases removed from V and 1 base from J, the gap between germline ends came to 10 bases. The CDR3 loop reads CASSVATTSQETQYF. The CDR3, as DNA: TGTGCCAGCAGCGTAGCTACGACTAGCCAAGAGACCCAGTACTTC.

The rearrangement joins TRBV3-1 (or the pseudogene TRBV3-2) to TRBJ1-2; 10 bases agree with TRBD1. This CDR3 has 15 amino acids. Germline loops: CDR1 LGHDT, CDR2 YNNKEL (reference sequence). The junction had 4 bases not matched to a gene; V was cut back by 0 bases and J by 6 bases. CDR3 bases: TGTGCCAGCAGCCAAGACCCGGGACAGGGGAATGGCTACACCTTC. It specifies CASSQDPGQGNGYTF.

The rearrangement uses TRBV11-1 and TRBJ2-3, with D perhaps TRBD1 (6 bases). Trimming shortened V by 3 bases and J by 5 bases, and 12 bases separated the two germline ends. CDR1 and CDR2 (germline): SGHAT, FQDESV (reference sequence). CDR3 size: 14 residues. CDR3 region: CASSFSQGQDTQYF. The CDR3 nucleotides are TGTGCCAGCAGCTTTTCCCAGGGACAAGATACGCAGTATTTT.

The V and J genes are TRBV5-5 and TRBJ1-5; 11 bases map to TRBD1. Germline V lookup: CDR1 SGHKS, CDR2 YYEKEE (reference sequence). The CDR3 is 15 residues long. Losses at the gene ends were 3 bases for V and 7 bases for J; bases not matched to a gene: 6. The CDR3 loop reads CASSWGQGEGQPQHF. For the CDR3, the DNA is TGTGCCAGCAGCTGGGGACAGGGGGAGGGACAGCCCCAGCATTTT.

This sequence joins TRBV7-2 and TRBJ2-1; 8 nucleotides align to TRBD2. Losses at the gene ends were 1 base for V and 6 bases for J; bases not matched to a gene: 11. Germline V gene sequence: CDR1 SGHTA, CDR2 FQGNSA. The CDR3 runs to 17 residues. In DNA, the CDR3 is TGTGCCAGCAGCTTAGGACCTAGCGGGTCTACCGGCAATGAGCAGTTCTTC. Translating it yields CASSLGPSGSTGNEQFF.

This rearrangement joins TRBV2 to TRBJ1-5, with TRBD1 matching 8 bases. The trim removed 7 bases at V and 0 bases at J, leaving 5 bases unmatched. The CDR3 is made up of 15 amino acids. CDR1 SNHLY and CDR2 FYNNEI come from the germline V gene. CDR3 region: CASIMDRDSNQPQHF. CDR3 nucleotides: TGTGCCAGCATCATGGACAGGGATAGCAATCAGCCCCAGCATTTT.

The J gene is TRBJ2-2, the V gene TRBV7-6; 10 nucleotides align to TRBD1. Trimming at V came to 2 bases and at J to 6 bases, leaving 12 bases not matched to a gene. The CDR3 extends over 18 amino acids. Per germline, CDR1 SGHVS and CDR2 FNYEAQ. This CDR3 reads CASSLNIGGQGVSGELFF. The CDR3 region has the DNA TGTGCCAGCAGCTTAAACATTGGAGGACAGGGGGTATCCGGGGAGCTGTTTTTT.

The V gene is TRBV7-9, the J gene TRBJ1-2; tentative D call: TRBD1 (6 bases). CDR1 and CDR2 (germline): SEHNR, FQNEAQ (reference sequence). There are 16 residues in the CDR3. V lost 2 bases to trimming and J lost 6 bases, with 19 bases between them. CDR3 in DNA: TGTGCCAGCAGCTTAACTCCAGGGGAAGGCTTGCATGGCTACACCTTC. This gives the protein CASSLTPGEGLHGYTF.

The chain joins TRBV18 to TRBJ2-1, with TRBD2 matching 8 bases. The germline V gene has CDR1 KGHSH and CDR2 LQKENI. Trimming cost V 5 bases and J 9 bases; bases outside gene matches: 12. This CDR3 has 15 residues. The CDR3 DNA reads TGTGCCAGCTCAGAGACTAGCGTGGGGATGGTTGAGCAGTTCTTC. Protein product: CASSETSVGMVEQFF.

The CDR3 DNA sequence: TGTGCCAGCAGCCAAGGAGTGAATCAGCCCCAGCATTTT. Residues: CASSQGVNQPQHF. The chain carries TRBV4-2 and TRBJ1-5; no reliable D call. The length of the CDR3 is 13 residues. The ends were cut back, 1 base at V and 4 bases at J, with 5 bases in the middle. CDR1 and CDR2 (germline): LGHNA, YNFKEQ.

The count of this clone is one. The chain uses TRBV18 and TRBJ1-5; D may be TRBD1 (5 bases). In germline, CDR1 is KGHSH, CDR2 LQKENI. The CDR3 length is 15 residues. Trimming took 6 bases from V and 2 from J, leaving 14 bases between them. In DNA, the CDR3 is TGTGCCAGCTCGGAGGAGGGGTCGGGCAATCAGCCCCAGCATTTT. This sequence encodes CASSEEGSGNQPQHF.

The genes are TRBV3-1 (or the pseudogene TRBV3-2) and TRBJ1-2; 10 nucleotides match TRBD1. The CDR3 runs to 14 residues. CDR1 is LGHDT and CDR2 is YNNKEL in the germline V gene (reference sequence). Trimming at V came to 5 bases and at J to 5 bases, leaving 5 bases not matched to a gene. The CDR3 protein is CASSVDRGGYGYTF. The DNA of the CDR3 is TGTGCCAGCAGCGTGGACAGGGGGGGATATGGCTACACCTTC.

The chain combines TRBV5-6 with TRBJ2-3; 13 bases are shared with TRBD2. Germline values: CDR1 SGHDT, CDR2 YYEEEE. The CDR3 runs 18 residues. V trimming: 4 bases; J trimming: 2 bases; junction bases outside the gene matches: 10. CDR3 in amino acids: CASSTGLAGWGTTDTQYF. CDR3 in DNA: TGTGCCAGCAGCACGGGACTAGCGGGGTGGGGGACCACAGATACGCAGTATTTT.

This chain links TRBV5-1 with TRBJ1-6; D is uncertain. The V end lost 1 base, the J end lost 0 bases, and 17 bases lay between the germline ends. There are 19 residues in the CDR3. Germline lookup yields CDR1 SGHRS and CDR2 YFSETQ. CDR3: CASSLSRWKEGSYNSPLHF. The CDR3 DNA reads as TGCGCCAGCAGCTTGAGCAGGTGGAAAGAGGGCTCCTATAATTCACCCCTCCACTTT.

DNA of the CDR3: TGCGCCAGCAGCCCCACCGGGGGGCAGGTCCCAGATACGCAGTATTTT. This codes for CASSPTGGQVPDTQYF. This chain joins TRBV5-1 and TRBJ2-3; D perhaps matches TRBD2 (7 bases). The germline gives CDR1 SGHRS, CDR2 YFSETQ. V was shortened by 4 bases and J by 4 bases, with 19 bases between the two germline ends. The CDR3 covers 16 residues.

This clone was observed a single time. The chain employs TRBV5-1 and TRBJ2-5, with a possible D match to TRBD2 (6 bases). V was shortened by 5 bases and J by 1 base, with 9 bases between the two germline ends. CDR3 length: 13 amino acids. From germline, CDR1 is SGHRS and CDR2 YFSETQ. CDR3 nucleotides: TGCGCCAGCAGGGAGGGTTCCCAAGAGACCCAGTACTTC. It translates to CASREGSQETQYF.

The chain couples TRBV4-1 to TRBJ1-5, with 11 bases fitting TRBD1. The germline gives CDR1 MGHRA, CDR2 YSYEKL. V was pared by 3 bases and J by 4 bases, with 5 bases of the junction left unmatched. CDR3 length equals 16 residues. CDR3 residues: CASSHSGTGGNQPQHF. CDR3 nucleotide sequence: TGCGCCAGCAGCCATTCCGGGACAGGGGGGAATCAGCCCCAGCATTTT.

This chain joins TRBV4-1 and TRBJ1-1, with D unresolved. V lost 4 bases and J lost 0, with 9 bases in between. Germline loops: CDR1 MGHRA, CDR2 YSYEKL. The CDR3 sequence is 14 residues long. CDR3 in amino acids: CASSPLTLNTEAFF. CDR3 bases: TGCGCCAGCAGCCCCTTGACACTGAACACTGAAGCTTTCTTT.

J is TRBJ1-1 and V is TRBV28, with a possible D match to TRBD1 (6 bases). The ends were cut back, 7 bases at V and 8 bases at J, with 17 bases in the middle. The CDR3 runs 13 residues. Germline V gives CDR1 MDHEN, CDR2 SYDVKM. The CDR3 region is CASKLQGPREAFF. The CDR3 bases are TGTGCCAGCAAGCTACAGGGTCCGAGGGAAGCTTTCTTT.

The V gene is TRBV6-5, the J gene TRBJ2-7, with 8 bases fitting TRBD1. CDR3 length: 15 residues. V lost 3 bases to trimming and J lost 0 bases; unmatched junction nucleotides: 4. CDR1 is MNHEY, CDR2 SVGAGI, per germline. The CDR3 protein is CASSYRDRTSYEQYF. CDR3 coding DNA: TGTGCCAGCAGTTATAGGGACAGGACCTCCTACGAGCAGTACTTC.

The chain uses TRBV9 and TRBJ1-1; no clear D gene. The CDR3 covers 14 residues. Between the trimmed V and J ends, which lost 0 bases and 6 bases, there was a span of 12 bases. Germline V gene data show CDR1 as SGDLS and CDR2 as YYNGEE. CDR3 in amino acids: CASSVGPSPAEAFF. For the CDR3, the DNA is TGTGCCAGCAGCGTAGGTCCTTCCCCCGCTGAAGCTTTCTTT.

J is TRBJ1-1 and V is TRBV13; a possible D gene is TRBD1 (5 bases). Trimming cost V 0 bases and J 7 bases, with 12 bases left between them. CDR3 length: 14 residues. Germline V CDR1 and CDR2: PRHDT, FYEKMQ (reference sequence). CDR3 loop: CASSLGGVGNEAFF. As DNA, the CDR3 is TGTGCCAGCAGCTTAGGAGGGGTCGGTAATGAAGCTTTCTTT. Based on the CDR3 plus reference TRBV13 and TRBJ1-1, the full variable domain is AAGVIQSPRHLIKEKRETATLKCYPIPRHDTVYWYQQGPGQDPQFLISFYEKMQSDKGSIPDRFSAQQFSDYHSELNMSSLELGDSALYFCASSLGGVGNEAFFGQGTRLTVV.

The count of this clone is one. This rearrangement joins TRBV5-1 to TRBJ2-7; 9 positions match TRBD1. Germline CDR1 is SGHRS and CDR2 is YFSETQ. The CDR3 runs 15 residues. The ends lost 1 base at V and 6 bases at J; junction bases unmatched: 8. The CDR3 coding sequence is TGCGCCAGCAGCTTGCCGGGACAGGGACCCCTCGAGCAGTACTTC. It codes for CASSLPGQGPLEQYF.